This T cell receptor beta chain was captured by sequencing in a study of beta chain features in type 1 diabetes (dated by TCRdb to the late 2010s). Background on the whole study: No differences in mean age, gender distribution, total cell number or subset yield were found between patients and healthy donors. Whereas all 30 or so donors provided naive and central memory subsets, regulatory and stem cell-like memory subsets were isolated from just 8 patients and roughly 8 healthy donors. A total of around 110,000,000 sorted cells were examined across all samples, and RNA yield correlated strongly with the number of cells per subset. In the study, recently diagnosed type 1 diabetes patients and matched healthy donors were compared on the TCRB repertoires of their sorted circulating CD4+ T cell subsets.

General study outcomes and caveats: Because the HLA sub-analyses included only small numbers of individuals, any influence of HLA type on TCRB rearrangement was left unresolved. Because cDNA rather than genomic DNA was sequenced, highly expressing activated cells could have been over-represented, although no difference in activation and CD3 levels was found between groups. A moderate but significant shortening of TCRB CDR3 length was observed in type 1 diabetes patients in all four CD4+ subsets. Patients with type 1 diabetes made fewer insertions and deleted more nucleotides at VDJ recombination sites, implying thymic rearrangement abnormalities. Naive, central memory and regulatory TCRB repertoires appeared more similar among patients than among healthy donors. Shorter templates might have been favored by PCR, but patient and control samples were amplified and corrected together, so both groups would have been affected equally by any skew.

Measured from the cysteine to the phenylalanine, the CDR3 is 14 residues long. Only the CDR3 portion is preserved as DNA: 42 bases, with reading frame beginning at the first base. From V the trimming removes 3 bases and from J it removes 4 bases, while the gene matches leave 5 bases of the junction unaccounted for. CDR1 and CDR2 were assigned from the germline V gene as KGHSH and LQKENI. This clone was picked up many times. The target of this receptor is not known. The input lacks base qualities; no much larger clone sits a single base away. Other DNA sequences from this sample encode an identical CDR3 as well. A single peripheral blood draw of about 116 mL on average was collected from each donor into heparinised tubes. Using a panel that included CD45RO, CCR7, CD25, CD127, CD95 and CD27, naive, central memory, regulatory and stem cell-like memory CD4+ T cells were sorted on a BD FACSAria II. A purity above 95% was achieved for all sorted populations. PBMCs were isolated right away by Lymphoprep density gradient centrifugation and were stained directly, without culture. So that batch effects would be minimized, each experiment stained and sorted samples in pairs, pairing one healthy donor with one patient.

All of the isolated RNA was reverse transcribed with the High Capacity cDNA Reverse Transcription Kit, so expressed TCRB transcripts were sequenced. Deep immunoSEQ sequencing was performed on naive, central memory and regulatory T cell samples, with an average of around 3.5 million total reads per sample. Sorted cells were lysed in RLT buffer, and RNA was extracted using DNase-treated RNeasy Micro or Mini kits according to cell number. To prevent cross-contamination, each cell subset was processed individually, whereas patient and healthy donor samples were processed jointly. Using the immunoSEQ multiplex PCR, TCRB sequences were amplified from cDNA into 87-bp fragments spanning the CDR3 region. Sequencing of the amplicons was performed on the Illumina HiSeq platform. In the paper's pipeline: Synthetic template baselines were used to correct PCR bias computationally, reads within Hamming distance 2 were collapsed, and singletons that could not be merged were discarded. By aligning reads against IMGT, V, D and J genes, CDR3 length, and insertions or deletions at six rearrangement sites were assigned. Clonotype counts were normalized to sorted cell number within each subset before computing true diversity and Gini coefficients with the tcR R package. Repertoire sharing was quantified using the overlap coefficient calculated on TCRB nucleotide sequences. TCRdb re-hosts the immuneACCESS table, in-frame sequences only. Its copies lack some clones; in the studies checked, an unresolved V gene accounts for under half of them, and the cause for the rest is not known. V and J calls and clone size come straight from that table; D and trimming were deduced from the DNA. Here the sample has 130,000 or so clones; about 9.7% occur a single time. The ten largest clones take up 0.5% to 0.65% of the sample.

The rearranged segments are TRBV18 and TRBJ2-7; 8 bases in the junction line up with TRBD1. Specimen: central memory CD4+ T cells from blood. This TCR was sampled from a woman between 35 and 50 years old in good health. The CDR3 loop reads CASSPRQGTYEQYF. Read as DNA, the sequence is TGTGCCAGCTCACCCCGACAGGGGACTTACGAGCAGTACTTC.